This TCR beta chain was captured in a study of Ad26.COV2.S vaccination and SARS-CoV-2 variants. Across the whole study: By the intramuscular route, Ad26.COV2.S was given once, or twice 56 days apart.

Whole-study findings and limits: The TCR-based breadth and depth measures might underestimate overall T cell responses. People given the vaccine had a wider spike-specific TCR breadth than placebo recipients did.

This sample's treatment: around 19 received Ad26.COV2.S at low or high dose, single or two shots; about 5 received placebo; per-sample allocation not given. Vaccine and placebo recipients were sampled on day 63 after the first injection. Repertoires were generated with immunoSEQ multiplex PCR, while TCRdb's copy carries only in-frame clones and drops some. The data show about 280,000 clones, around 87% seen once. Trimming cost V 0 bases and J 5 bases; bases outside gene matches: 6. The CDR3 extends over 15 amino acids. Germline loops: CDR1 SGHRS, CDR2 YFSETQ. This clone has a single count. The target antigen is unknown.

This TCR derives from a person aged 18-60 years who received the Ad26.COV2.S COVID-19 vaccine or a placebo. The rearrangement links TRBV5-1 to TRBJ2-7, with 9 bases fitting TRBD2. This specimen was peripheral blood, taken in a trial of Ad26.COV2.S vaccine versus placebo. CDR3 nucleotides: TGCGCCAGCAGCTTGGTAGCGGGGGCGGAGAACGAGCAGTACTTC. It encodes CASSLVAGAENEQYF.